This entry is about one T cell receptor beta chain. Antigen specificity is unknown. These data are taken from a study of naive and memory T cell subsets. Broader study findings: Over 90% of naive TCR sequences appeared only once after error correction, unlike memory subsets. Diversity fell and Gini index rose from naive through CM, EM, EMRA. Findings for naive and memory subsets could not be checked against ground truth.

Both TRBC1 and TRBC2 were covered by a beta constant-region primer of two equimolar oligonucleotides. The ligated cDNA underwent four PCR rounds using SP2 and nested alpha and beta constant-region primers. TCRdb re-called the UMI-ligation and nested PCR reads with MiXCR, one entry per CDR3 protein. This sample carries 130,000 to 150,000 distinct CDR3 sequences, about a sixth of them seen once, and the ten largest clones take more than 0.13%. Germline CDR1 and CDR2: DFQATT and SNEGSKA (reference sequence). CDR3 length equals 14 residues. V lost 2 bases to trimming and J lost 5 bases; unmatched junction nucleotides: 8.

The receptor was isolated from a human donor in good health. Sequencing was done on a sample of naive CD4+ T cells from blood. This chain uses TRBV20-1 with TRBJ1-1; 7 bases agree with TRBD1. CDR3 nucleotides: TGCAGTGCTAGAAGAGGGGGCGGCAAAACTGAAGCTTTCTTT. Its translation is CSARRGGGKTEAFF.